The text below deals with one TCR beta chain. This clonotype was seen only a few times. Its antigen has not been determined. The sample holds no much larger clone one base away, and base qualities are not on file. This record comes from a study of T-cell memory formation after mild COVID-19 (dated by TCRdb to 2020 to 2023). Turning to the overall study: TCR sequence clusters from the two donors were found to be largely donor specific. The cohort was made up of two young adult volunteers, one female and one male, who were previously healthy. T-cell clones expanding and contracting after mild COVID-19 in two donors were tracked by longitudinal TCRalpha and TCRbeta repertoire sequencing.

The paper's findings and limits, for the study overall: Clones contracting from day 15 to 85 had balanced CD4/CD8 phenotypes, while a second wave expanding from day 15 to 37 was biased towards CD4+. Whether the second-wave clones peaking on day 37 were SARS-CoV-2 specific was not confirmed. Contracting CD4+ clones appeared mostly in the CM and EM memory subsets, whereas CD8+ clones were enriched in EMRA. Some responding clones were detected in pre-infection memory, suggesting pre-existing cross-reactive memory T cells joined the SARS-CoV-2 response. The study covered only a couple of mild cases, and larger cohorts including severe cases with pre-infection samples were considered necessary.

PBMCs were isolated by Ficoll-Paque density gradient centrifugation. Sequencing relied on an Illumina NovaSeq 6000. Using 5'RACE with constant-segment primers, TCRalpha and TCRbeta cDNA libraries were constructed, with sample barcodes and unique molecular identifiers added in the process. Trizol reagent was used to extract RNA from every sample. Amplification of the libraries took two PCR steps, and the second step added a second sample barcode plus Illumina TruSeq adapters. Sequencing of libraries was performed on an Illumina NovaSeq with 2 x 150 bp paired-end reads. Under the source paper's analysis protocol: With migec v1.2.7, reads were demultiplexed and then collapsed into UMI-guided consensus sequences. Using mixcr v2.1.11, the UMI consensuses were aligned to TRA and TRB V and J templates and assembled into clonotypes. Expanded or contracted clonotypes were those called significant by both edgeR and NoisET, with noise models trained on biological replicates. For edgeR calls, the thresholds were a false discovery rate-adjusted p below 0.01 and a log2 fold-change of 1. As an exploratory analysis of dynamics, PCA with hierarchical clustering was applied to max-normalized trajectories of the 1000 most abundant clonotypes. Each responding clone was given a CD4 or CD8 phenotype based on the CD4+ and CD8+ repertoires, which had been sequenced separately. TCRdb took the public reads, trimmed them with fastp at Q25, ran MiXCR for clone calling and kept in-frame beta chains. Rows merge per CDR3 protein into single entries with the most common DNA and genes. The V and J calls were not made by the authors but by TCRdb's processing. The sample includes approximately 260,000 distinct CDR3 sequences, with more than 15% observed a single time. The ten largest clonotypes hold approximately 22% of the sample.

This TCR derives from a man aged 18 to 29 who had mild COVID-19 (a few samples of this study predate the infection). The sample titles of this study are shuffled in the database, so cell type and time point are left out; the donor was told from shared clones. Sequenced sample: PBMCs or a T cell subset sorted from them (not recorded which).

The DNA sequence follows: TGCGCCAGCAGCCAAGAAGGTGGAGGACTGTCGACCCAGTACTTC. It specifies CASSQEGGGLSTQYF. The sequence is built from TRBV4-1 and TRBJ2-5; the D gene is perhaps TRBD2, on 5 matching bases. Trimming at the junction amounts to 0 bases on V and 7 bases on J, and the germline ends lie 15 bases apart. Reading from cysteine to phenylalanine, the CDR3 counts 15 amino acids. Here the CDR3 DNA is all that survives: 45 bases in frame from base 1. CDR1 and CDR2 are read off the germline V gene as MGHRA and YSYEKL.